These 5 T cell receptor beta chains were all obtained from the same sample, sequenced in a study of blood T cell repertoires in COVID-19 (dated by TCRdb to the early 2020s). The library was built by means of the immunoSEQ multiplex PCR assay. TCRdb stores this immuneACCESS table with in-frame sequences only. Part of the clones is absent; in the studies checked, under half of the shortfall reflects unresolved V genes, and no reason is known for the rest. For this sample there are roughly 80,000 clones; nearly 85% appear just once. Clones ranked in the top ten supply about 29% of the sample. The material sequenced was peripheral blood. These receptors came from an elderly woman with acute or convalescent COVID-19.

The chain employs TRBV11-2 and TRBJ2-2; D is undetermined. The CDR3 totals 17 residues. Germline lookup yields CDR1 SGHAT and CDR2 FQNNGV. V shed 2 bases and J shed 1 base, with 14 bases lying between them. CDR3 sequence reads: CASSLRFATGNTGELFF. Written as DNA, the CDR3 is TGTGCCAGCAGCTTAAGGTTTGCGACGGGGAACACCGGGGAGCTGTTTTTT.

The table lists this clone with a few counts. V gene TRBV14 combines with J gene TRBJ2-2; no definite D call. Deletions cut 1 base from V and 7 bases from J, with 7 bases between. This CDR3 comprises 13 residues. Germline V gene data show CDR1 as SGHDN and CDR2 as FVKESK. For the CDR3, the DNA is TGTGCCAGCAGCCAAGTGGCCGTCGGGGAGCTGTTTTTT. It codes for CASSQVAVGELFF.

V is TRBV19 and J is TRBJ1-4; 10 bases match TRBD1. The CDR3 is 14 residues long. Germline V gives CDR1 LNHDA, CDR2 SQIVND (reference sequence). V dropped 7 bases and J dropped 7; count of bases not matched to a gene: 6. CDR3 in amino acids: CASTGQGGTEKLFF. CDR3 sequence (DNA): TGTGCCAGTACCGGACAGGGGGGAACTGAAAAACTGTTTTTT.

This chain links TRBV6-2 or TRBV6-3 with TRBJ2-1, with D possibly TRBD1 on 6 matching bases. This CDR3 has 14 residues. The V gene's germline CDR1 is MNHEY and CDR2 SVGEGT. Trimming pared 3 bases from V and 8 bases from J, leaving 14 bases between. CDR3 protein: CASSYVNRAHEQFF. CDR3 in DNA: TGTGCCAGCAGTTATGTGAACAGGGCGCATGAGCAGTTCTTC.

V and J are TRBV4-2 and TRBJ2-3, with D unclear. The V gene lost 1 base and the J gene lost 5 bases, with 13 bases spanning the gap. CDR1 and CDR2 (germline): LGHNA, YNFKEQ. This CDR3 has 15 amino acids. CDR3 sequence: CASSQGGEGLDTQYF. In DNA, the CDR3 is TGTGCCAGCAGCCAAGGAGGCGAAGGCCTAGATACGCAGTATTTT.